This passage covers 2 T cell receptor beta chains from one sample sequenced in a study of cytomegalovirus exposure and HLA in healthy donors. Amplification used 60 Vbeta primers and 13 Jbeta primers. Measured with immunoSEQ multiplex PCR; TCRdb has only the in-frame clones, and not every one. The data contain approximately 200,000 clones, 75% to 80% of them singletons. Sample: PBMCs. Receptor source: a man younger than 30 in good health and CMV-seronegative.

The V and J genes are TRBV19 and TRBJ2-3; possibly TRBD2 for D (5 bases). CDR1 and CDR2 from the germline V gene are LNHDA and SQIVND (reference sequence). Trimming stripped 6 bases from V and 3 bases from J, with 10 bases between. The CDR3 has 13 residues. The CDR3 protein is CASSEGLTDTQYF. The CDR3 DNA reads as TGTGCCAGTAGCGAGGGTTTGACAGATACGCAGTATTTT.

This clone was detected once. The chain links TRBV30 to TRBJ1-2, with TRBD1 matching over 8 bases. V trimming: 4 bases; J trimming: 4 bases; junction bases outside the gene matches: 2. The CDR3 spans 12 residues. Germline assignment: CDR1 GTSNPN and CDR2 SVGIG (reference sequence). Here the CDR3 DNA reads TGTGCCTGGAAGACAGGGGTCTATGGCTACACCTTC. This codes for CAWKTGVYGYTF.